A single T cell receptor (beta chain) is shown here with its context. Since a much larger clone is just one base distant, this may be a read error. The missing conserved phenylalanine or tryptophan at the end of this CDR3 makes a read error likely. The V gene's germline CDR1 is MGHDK and CDR2 SYGVNS. The length of the CDR3 is 16 residues. Trimming pared 5 bases from V and 0 bases from J, leaving 16 bases between. The sample is drawn from a study of molecular identifiers for immune sequencing clone quantification. TCRdb reprocessed the PCR reads with MiXCR, giving one entry per CDR3 protein. The sample has 65,000 or so distinct CDR3 sequences; under 20% are singletons.

Material: naive CD8+ T cells from blood, with Jurkat cell RNA spiked in. Noted subset: FACS-sorted CD8+CD4-CCR7+CD45RA+ naive T cells. The rearrangement uses TRBV25-1 and TRBJ1-1; D is perhaps TRBD1 (6 bases). The clonotype comes from a human donor in good health. Some libraries in this study had Jurkat cell RNA spiked in. CDR3 DNA: TGTGCCAGCAGTCCGCCTAGGACAGTTCTGAACACTGAAGCTTTCCTT. This translates into CASSPPRTVLNTEAFL.